These T cell receptor beta chains were read from a single sample in a study of shared clonotypes between healthy human individuals. Libraries were prepared by immunoSEQ multiplex PCR; TCRdb keeps only in-frame clonotypes and omits some of them. Of around 2.1 million clones in the sample, 90% to 95% were seen once. The sample consisted of naive CD8+ T cells from PBMCs. The source is a young man in good health. Some clones in this sample may be carry-over from other donors' samples. Both conserved end residues are part of each CDR3. The order of the fields is V gene, CDR3 length, clone size, D gene, J gene, CDR3 DNA, CDR3 protein. A D gene is named only where the DNA matches it firmly. Clone size is stated in some rows and not others, as once, few, many or a class when expanded.

V gene: TRBV27; CDR3 length: 15; clone size: once; D gene: NA; J gene: TRBJ2-7; CDR3 DNA: TGTGCCAGCAGTTTATTGGCAGGGGGGTCCTACGAGCAGTACTTC; CDR3 protein: CASSLLAGGSYEQYF
V gene: TRBV7-9; CDR3 length: 14; clone size: NA; D gene: TRBD1; J gene: TRBJ1-2; CDR3 DNA: TGTGCCAGCAGCCCGAAAAGGACAGGGCCTGGCTACACCTTC; CDR3 protein: CASSPKRTGPGYTF
V gene: TRBV5-6; CDR3 length: 14; clone size: NA; D gene: NA; J gene: TRBJ1-5; CDR3 DNA: TGTGCCAGCAGCGGGAGTTCGGGCAATCAGCCCCAGCATTTT; CDR3 protein: CASSGSSGNQPQHF
V gene: TRBV5-8; CDR3 length: 15; clone size: NA; D gene: TRBD1; J gene: TRBJ1-1; CDR3 DNA: TGTGCCAGCAGCTTGGCACAGGACAGGGACACTGAAGCTTTCTTT; CDR3 protein: CASSLAQDRDTEAFF
V gene: TRBV27; CDR3 length: 13; clone size: once; D gene: NA; J gene: TRBJ2-4; CDR3 DNA: TGTGCCAGCAGTTTATCAGCCAAAAACATTCAGTACTTC; CDR3 protein: CASSLSAKNIQYF
V gene: TRBV4-1; CDR3 length: 16; clone size: NA; D gene: NA; J gene: TRBJ2-6; CDR3 DNA: TGCGCCAGCAGCCAGATTATTAGATCTGGGGCCAACGTCCTGACTTTC; CDR3 protein: CASSQIIRSGANVLTF
V gene: TRBV19; CDR3 length: 15; clone size: NA; D gene: NA; J gene: TRBJ2-5; CDR3 DNA: TGTGCCAGTAGCCTTGATTTTGGATATCAGGAGACCCAGTACTTC; CDR3 protein: CASSLDFGYQETQYF
V gene: TRBV9; CDR3 length: 16; clone size: few; D gene: NA; J gene: TRBJ1-1; CDR3 DNA: TGTGCCAGCAGCGAGGGGTCAGGGACCTTGAACACTGAAGCTTTCTTT; CDR3 protein: CASSEGSGTLNTEAFF
V gene: TRBV27; CDR3 length: 14; clone size: NA; D gene: NA; J gene: TRBJ2-1; CDR3 DNA: TGTGCCAGCAGCTCCTCCGGGGCCCACAATGAGCAGTTCTTC; CDR3 protein: CASSSSGAHNEQFF
V gene: TRBV11-2; CDR3 length: 15; clone size: NA; D gene: NA; J gene: TRBJ1-2; CDR3 DNA: TGTGCCAGCAGCTTAACGGGGGAGGGGTTTTATGGCTACACCTTC; CDR3 protein: CASSLTGEGFYGYTF
V gene: TRBV5-6; CDR3 length: 16; clone size: NA; D gene: TRBD1; J gene: TRBJ1-4; CDR3 DNA: TGTGCCAGGGATCGGGACAGGCATGCAACTAATGAAAAACTGTTTTTT; CDR3 protein: CARDRDRHATNEKLFF
V gene: TRBV7-2; CDR3 length: 15; clone size: NA; D gene: NA; J gene: TRBJ2-3; CDR3 DNA: TGTGCCAGCAGCCCCCCCCCTCACCCACCCGATACGCAGTATTTT; CDR3 protein: CASSPPPHPPDTQYF
V gene: TRBV5-6; CDR3 length: 14; clone size: once; D gene: NA; J gene: TRBJ2-5; CDR3 DNA: TGTGCCAGCAGCCTGGAGGGGTATAGGAAGACCCAGTACTTC; CDR3 protein: CASSLEGYRKTQYF
V gene: TRBV5-5; CDR3 length: 13; clone size: NA; D gene: NA; J gene: TRBJ1-3; CDR3 DNA: TGTGCCAGCAGCCCGGGCTCTGGAAACACCATATATTTT; CDR3 protein: CASSPGSGNTIYF
V gene: TRBV6-5; CDR3 length: 14; clone size: NA; D gene: NA; J gene: TRBJ2-3; CDR3 DNA: TGTGCCAGCAGTCCTCAGGGGTGGGCAGATACGCAGTATTTT; CDR3 protein: CASSPQGWADTQYF
V gene: TRBV27; CDR3 length: 15; clone size: NA; D gene: NA; J gene: TRBJ1-4; CDR3 DNA: TGTGCCAGTTTACCCAGGGTAGGAGCTAATGAAAAACTGTTTTTT; CDR3 protein: CASLPRVGANEKLFF
V gene: TRBV5-1; CDR3 length: 15; clone size: NA; D gene: NA; J gene: TRBJ2-1; CDR3 DNA: TGCGCCAGCAGCTTCCTCAGGGAAAGAGGGAATGAGCAGTTCTTC; CDR3 protein: CASSFLRERGNEQFF
V gene: TRBV27; CDR3 length: 15; clone size: once; D gene: NA; J gene: TRBJ2-7; CDR3 DNA: TGTGCCAGCAGTTGGCGCCGGGACGGGCAGGGTGAGCAGTACTTC; CDR3 protein: CASSWRRDGQGEQYF
V gene: TRBV2; CDR3 length: 12; clone size: NA; D gene: NA; J gene: TRBJ2-7; CDR3 DNA: TGTGCCAGGGGTACAGGAGTCTCCGAGCAGTACTTC; CDR3 protein: CARGTGVSEQYF
V gene: TRBV5-8; CDR3 length: 16; clone size: NA; D gene: TRBD1; J gene: TRBJ1-1; CDR3 DNA: TGTGCCAGCAGCTACGGGACAGGGGAGAGGGACACTGAAGCTTTCTTT; CDR3 protein: CASSYGTGERDTEAFF
V gene: TRBV6-1; CDR3 length: 15; clone size: NA; D gene: TRBD2; J gene: TRBJ2-5; CDR3 DNA: TGTGCCAGCAGTGGAGGACTAGCGGCGAAAGAGACCCAGTACTTC; CDR3 protein: CASSGGLAAKETQYF
V gene: TRBV7-9; CDR3 length: 14; clone size: NA; D gene: NA; J gene: TRBJ2-7; CDR3 DNA: TGTGCCAGCAGCTTACAGGGGACCTCCTACGAGCAGTACTTC; CDR3 protein: CASSLQGTSYEQYF
V gene: TRBV7-9; CDR3 length: 15; clone size: NA; D gene: NA; J gene: TRBJ1-2; CDR3 DNA: TGTGCCAGCAGCTTAGGTATAGGGACCGTAGATGGCTACACCTTC; CDR3 protein: CASSLGIGTVDGYTF
V gene: TRBV5-6; CDR3 length: 16; clone size: NA; D gene: NA; J gene: TRBJ2-1; CDR3 DNA: TGTGCCAGCAGCTTGGGGGGGAGCGGACTCTACAATGAGCAGTTCTTC; CDR3 protein: CASSLGGSGLYNEQFF
V gene: TRBV9; CDR3 length: 13; clone size: NA; D gene: NA; J gene: TRBJ2-7; CDR3 DNA: TGTGCCAGCAGCGCAGGACACGCCTACGAGCAGTACTTC; CDR3 protein: CASSAGHAYEQYF
V gene: TRBV19; CDR3 length: 13; clone size: NA; D gene: NA; J gene: TRBJ1-1; CDR3 DNA: TGTGCCAGTAGTATAGGAGGGGGGCCTGAAGCTTTCTTT; CDR3 protein: CASSIGGGPEAFF
V gene: TRBV30; CDR3 length: 16; clone size: once; D gene: NA; J gene: TRBJ2-3; CDR3 DNA: TGTGCCTGGAGTGTTCGACTAGTCCCCTACACAGATACGCAGTATTTT; CDR3 protein: CAWSVRLVPYTDTQYF
V gene: TRBV5-8; CDR3 length: 12; clone size: NA; D gene: NA; J gene: TRBJ2-7; CDR3 DNA: TGTGCCAGCAGCTTGGCGGCCTACGAGCAGTACTTC; CDR3 protein: CASSLAAYEQYF
V gene: TRBV6-5; CDR3 length: 15; clone size: NA; D gene: TRBD2; J gene: TRBJ2-1; CDR3 DNA: TGTGCCAGCAGTTTAACTAGCGGGATTTACAATGAGCAGTTCTTC; CDR3 protein: CASSLTSGIYNEQFF
V gene: TRBV28; CDR3 length: 12; clone size: NA; D gene: NA; J gene: TRBJ2-1; CDR3 DNA: TGTGCCAGCACCGCGGACAGCTCCCAGCAGTTCTTC; CDR3 protein: CASTADSSQQFF
V gene: TRBV19; CDR3 length: 16; clone size: NA; D gene: NA; J gene: TRBJ1-2; CDR3 DNA: TGTGCCAGTAGTATCACTTTAGGACATTCGACCTATGGCTACACCTTC; CDR3 protein: CASSITLGHSTYGYTF
V gene: TRBV6-1; CDR3 length: 14; clone size: NA; D gene: TRBD1; J gene: TRBJ2-7; CDR3 DNA: TGTGCCAGCAGTGAAACTGGGACAGGGAACGAGCAGTACTTC; CDR3 protein: CASSETGTGNEQYF
V gene: TRBV19; CDR3 length: 11; clone size: NA; D gene: NA; J gene: TRBJ1-1; CDR3 DNA: TGTGCCAGTAGCCCAGGGAATGAAGCTTTCTTT; CDR3 protein: CASSPGNEAFF
V gene: TRBV7-8; CDR3 length: 16; clone size: NA; D gene: TRBD2; J gene: TRBJ2-1; CDR3 DNA: TGTGTCAGCAGCTTAGGGGGACTAGCGGTTTACAATGAGCAGTTCTTC; CDR3 protein: CVSSLGGLAVYNEQFF
V gene: TRBV5-4; CDR3 length: 14; clone size: NA; D gene: NA; J gene: TRBJ1-1; CDR3 DNA: TGTGCCAGCAGCCGAGGACAGTCGAACACTGAAGCTTTCTTT; CDR3 protein: CASSRGQSNTEAFF
V gene: TRBV7-9; CDR3 length: 16; clone size: NA; D gene: TRBD2; J gene: TRBJ2-1; CDR3 DNA: TGTGCCAGCAGCCCCAGGACTAGCGGGAGCGACAATGAGCAGTTCTTC; CDR3 protein: CASSPRTSGSDNEQFF
V gene: TRBV10-2; CDR3 length: 14; clone size: NA; D gene: NA; J gene: TRBJ2-6; CDR3 DNA: TGCGCCAGCACCTTAAGCGGGGGGGCCAACGTCCTGACTTTC; CDR3 protein: CASTLSGGANVLTF
V gene: TRBV28; CDR3 length: 13; clone size: NA; D gene: NA; J gene: TRBJ2-1; CDR3 DNA: TGTGCCAGCAGTCCGACGGACTCTGGTGAGCAGTTCTTC; CDR3 protein: CASSPTDSGEQFF
V gene: TRBV6-5; CDR3 length: 14; clone size: NA; D gene: NA; J gene: TRBJ1-2; CDR3 DNA: TGTGCCAGCAGTTCCTACGGGACTCTCTATGGCTACACCTTC; CDR3 protein: CASSSYGTLYGYTF
V gene: TRBV29-1; CDR3 length: 14; clone size: NA; D gene: NA; J gene: TRBJ2-1; CDR3 DNA: TGCAGCGTGCAAGGGGGAGGACTAGGTAGCGGGCAGTTCTTC; CDR3 protein: CSVQGGGLGSGQFF
V gene: TRBV6-1; CDR3 length: 13; clone size: NA; D gene: NA; J gene: TRBJ1-1; CDR3 DNA: TGTGCCAGCCCGGGGGGCATGAACACTGAAGCTTTCTTT; CDR3 protein: CASPGGMNTEAFF
V gene: TRBV28; CDR3 length: 18; clone size: NA; D gene: NA; J gene: TRBJ1-5; CDR3 DNA: TGTGCCAGCAGTTTTAGCCGGAGGACAGAAGATAGCAATCAGCCCCAGCATTTT; CDR3 protein: CASSFSRRTEDSNQPQHF
V gene: TRBV19; CDR3 length: 16; clone size: NA; D gene: TRBD1; J gene: TRBJ2-7; CDR3 DNA: TGTGCCAGTAGTCCACGATTTGCGACAGGGTTTCACGAGCAGTACTTC; CDR3 protein: CASSPRFATGFHEQYF
V gene: TRBV7-9; CDR3 length: 13; clone size: NA; D gene: NA; J gene: TRBJ2-1; CDR3 DNA: TGTGCCAGCTTCGGAGCCCCGGGAAATGAGCAGTTCTTC; CDR3 protein: CASFGAPGNEQFF
V gene: TRBV6-5; CDR3 length: 12; clone size: NA; D gene: TRBD1; J gene: TRBJ2-7; CDR3 DNA: TGTGCCAGCGGGGACAGACCCTACGAGCAGTACTTC; CDR3 protein: CASGDRPYEQYF
V gene: TRBV27; CDR3 length: 14; clone size: NA; D gene: NA; J gene: TRBJ1-1; CDR3 DNA: TGTGCCAGCAAGATTCTCAGTCTGAACACTGAAGCTTTCTTT; CDR3 protein: CASKILSLNTEAFF
V gene: TRBV7-3; CDR3 length: 16; clone size: NA; D gene: NA; J gene: TRBJ1-2; CDR3 DNA: TGTGCCAGCAGCTTATGGTTGCCCCGAACCTACTATGGCTACACCTTC; CDR3 protein: CASSLWLPRTYYGYTF
V gene: TRBV7-9; CDR3 length: 12; clone size: NA; D gene: NA; J gene: TRBJ1-1; CDR3 DNA: TGTGCCAGCAGCTCCCATCCCCTTGAAGCTTTCTTT; CDR3 protein: CASSSHPLEAFF
V gene: TRBV9; CDR3 length: 14; clone size: few; D gene: NA; J gene: TRBJ1-1; CDR3 DNA: TGTGCCAGCAGCGTAGAGGGAGAGTACACTGAAGCTTTCTTT; CDR3 protein: CASSVEGEYTEAFF
V gene: TRBV9; CDR3 length: 15; clone size: NA; D gene: TRBD1; J gene: TRBJ2-2; CDR3 DNA: TGTGCCAGCAGCGCTTCAGGGGGCGGCACCGGGGAGCTGTTTTTT; CDR3 protein: CASSASGGGTGELFF
V gene: TRBV5-1; CDR3 length: 15; clone size: NA; D gene: TRBD1; J gene: TRBJ2-7; CDR3 DNA: TGCGCCAGCAAAGTGGGGGACAGTCCCACCTACGAGCAGTACTTC; CDR3 protein: CASKVGDSPTYEQYF
V gene: TRBV9; CDR3 length: 13; clone size: NA; D gene: NA; J gene: TRBJ1-1; CDR3 DNA: TGTGCCAGCAGCGTAGGCTCGGACGGGGAAGCTTTCTTT; CDR3 protein: CASSVGSDGEAFF
V gene: TRBV12-2; CDR3 length: 14; clone size: once; D gene: NA; J gene: TRBJ1-2; CDR3 DNA: TGTGCAAGTCGCTTAGGAGGGACGGCGTATGGCTACACCTTC; CDR3 protein: CASRLGGTAYGYTF
V gene: TRBV6-6; CDR3 length: 15; clone size: NA; D gene: TRBD1; J gene: TRBJ1-5; CDR3 DNA: TGTGCCAGCAGTTCCGGGACAGGGATTCGGCAGCCCCAGCATTTT; CDR3 protein: CASSSGTGIRQPQHF
V gene: TRBV12-1; CDR3 length: 13; clone size: once; D gene: NA; J gene: TRBJ1-1; CDR3 DNA: TGTGCCAGCAGCAGCCCGGGACAGGAGGAAGCTTTCTTT; CDR3 protein: CASSSPGQEEAFF
V gene: TRBV19; CDR3 length: 15; clone size: once; D gene: TRBD1; J gene: TRBJ2-7; CDR3 DNA: TGTGCCAGTAGGCAAAAGACAGGGGACTCCTACGAGCAGTACTTC; CDR3 protein: CASRQKTGDSYEQYF
V gene: TRBV27; CDR3 length: 16; clone size: NA; D gene: TRBD2; J gene: TRBJ2-3; CDR3 DNA: TGTGCCAGCCGGAGACTAGCGGGACTGAGCACAGATACGCAGTATTTT; CDR3 protein: CASRRLAGLSTDTQYF
V gene: TRBV4-2; CDR3 length: 15; clone size: NA; D gene: NA; J gene: TRBJ1-4; CDR3 DNA: TGTGCCAGCGGAGGGGGAGATGCAACTAATGAAAAACTGTTTTTT; CDR3 protein: CASGGGDATNEKLFF
V gene: TRBV5-4; CDR3 length: 13; clone size: NA; D gene: NA; J gene: TRBJ2-7; CDR3 DNA: TGTGCCACCATGGACGGGAACTTGATAGAGCAGTACTTC; CDR3 protein: CATMDGNLIEQYF
V gene: TRBV11-1; CDR3 length: 13; clone size: NA; D gene: TRBD1; J gene: TRBJ2-7; CDR3 DNA: TGTGCCAGCAGCTTCAACAGGGGGGCTGAGCAGTACTTC; CDR3 protein: CASSFNRGAEQYF